The 7 T cell receptor beta chains presented below share a single source sample, sequenced in a study of T cell responses to AZD1222 COVID-19 vaccine. TCRdb keeps only in-frame clones here, not all; method: immunoSEQ multiplex PCR. The sample lists 150,000 or so clones, around nine tenths occurring once. Sample: peripheral blood, taken on day 0 of AZD1222 vaccination. The origin of the receptors is an adult in good health.

The V call is TRBV9, the J call TRBJ2-1, with TRBD2 as a possible D gene (5 bases). With 3 bases removed from V and 4 bases from J, the gap between germline ends came to 14 bases. Germline CDR1 SGDLS, CDR2 YYNGEE. This CDR3 is built from 15 residues. CDR3 coding DNA: TGTGCCAGCAGCGCCGCTGGAGGAGGATACAATGAGCAGTTCTTC. This gives the protein CASSAAGGGYNEQFF.

V and J are TRBV20-1 and TRBJ1-1, with 7 nucleotides matching TRBD1. J lost 7 bases, V lost 6 bases, and 5 bases had no gene match. The CDR3 contains 11 residues. The germline V gene has CDR1 DFQATT and CDR2 SNEGSKA (reference sequence). The CDR3 DNA is TGCAGTGCCCTAAGGGACAGTGAAGCTTTCTTT. Translating it yields CSALRDSEAFF.

V is TRBV27 and J is TRBJ1-1; possibly TRBD1 for D (5 bases). The CDR3 is made up of 16 amino acids. From germline, CDR1 is MNHEY and CDR2 SMNVEV (reference sequence). The V end was cut by 3 bases, the J end by 4 bases, with 18 bases between. The CDR3 loop reads CASSFGFRGLLTEAFF. CDR3 nucleotides: TGTGCCAGCAGTTTTGGGTTTCGGGGACTCCTCACTGAAGCTTTCTTT.

The chain recombines TRBV19 with TRBJ1-1, with D possibly being TRBD1 (5 bases). This CDR3 has 13 residues. Per the germline V gene, CDR1 is LNHDA and CDR2 is SQIVND (reference sequence). V was pared by 7 bases and J by 5 bases, with 14 bases between. The CDR3 reads CASIGLGDTEAFF. The DNA of the CDR3 is TGTGCCAGTATCGGACTGGGGGATACTGAAGCTTTCTTT. The variable domain in full, completed from reference TRBV19 and TRBJ1-1, reads DGGITQSPKYLFRKEGQNVTLSCEQNLNHDAMYWYRQDPGQGLRLIYYSQIVNDFQKGDIAEGYSVSREKKESFPLTVTSAQKNPTAFYLCASIGLGDTEAFFGQGTRLTVV.

J is TRBJ1-1 and V is TRBV28; no clear D gene. The CDR3 extends over 12 amino acids. The germline V gene has CDR1 MDHEN and CDR2 SYDVKM. V lost 7 bases and J 7 bases, leaving 13 bases between the germline ends. The chain's CDR3 is CASIHDAGEAFF. CDR3 coding DNA: TGTGCCAGCATCCACGATGCAGGTGAAGCTTTCTTT.

J is TRBJ1-5 and V is TRBV4-1; 7 bases map to TRBD1. The CDR3 runs to 14 residues. Germline lookup yields CDR1 MGHRA and CDR2 YSYEKL. V shed 6 bases, J shed 0 bases, and the junction held 2 bases outside the gene matches. The CDR3 region is CASSGTDSNQPQHF. CDR3 DNA sequence: TGCGCCAGCAGTGGGACAGATAGCAATCAGCCCCAGCATTTT.

The chain combines TRBV6-5 with TRBJ2-7, with 8 bases lining up with TRBD1. CDR3 size: 14 residues. V trimming: 8 bases; J trimming: 3 bases; junction bases outside the gene matches: 9. CDR1 and CDR2 from the germline V gene are MNHEY and SVGAGI. This CDR3 is CASGPTGQVYEQYF. The DNA of the CDR3 is TGTGCCAGCGGCCCCACGGGACAGGTCTACGAGCAGTACTTC.